What follows are 23 T cell receptor beta chains derived from one specimen sequenced in a study of technical replicates of blood from a few donors. The data were produced by immunoSEQ multiplex PCR, yet TCRdb's version contains in-frame clones alone and is incomplete. Altogether tens of thousands of clones are present, roughly 94% being singletons, with the ten largest covering roughly 0.25%. The sequenced sample was T cells isolated from PBMCs. The source of these receptors is a human donor in good health.

J is TRBJ2-5 and V is TRBV7-8; a weak D match, TRBD1 (6 bases). Trimming cost V 5 bases and J 5 bases, with 15 bases left between them. Germline lookup yields CDR1 SGHVS and CDR2 FQNEAQ. The CDR3 has 14 amino acids. The CDR3 DNA follows: TGTGCCAGCAGCGTCCACAGGGTCAGGGAGACCCAGTACTTC. Its protein is CASSVHRVRETQYF. Full variable domain (remainder filled in from reference TRBV7-8 and TRBJ2-5): GAGVSQSPRYKVAKRGQDVALRCDPISGHVSLFWYQQALGQGPEFLTYFQNEAQLDKSGLPSDRFFAERPEGSVSTLKIQRTQQEDSAVYLCASSVHRVRETQYFGPGTRLLVL.

The chain employs TRBV15 and TRBJ2-3; D gene uncertain. The CDR3 has 18 amino acids. V shed 1 base and J shed 1 base, with 18 bases lying between them. Germline V CDR1 and CDR2: LNHNV, YYDKDF (reference sequence). This CDR3 reads CATSRGASRQAGTDTQYF. CDR3 DNA: TGTGCCACCAGCAGAGGGGCATCTCGGCAGGCCGGCACAGATACGCAGTATTTT.

This chain links TRBV6-1 with TRBJ2-7; 10 positions agree with TRBD1. The CDR3 length is 14 residues. Germline CDR1 MNHNS, CDR2 SASEGT. V gave up 5 bases and J gave up 6 bases; unmatched junction bases: 7. This CDR3 reads CASSLGQGVFEQYF. As DNA, the CDR3 is TGTGCCAGCAGTTTAGGACAGGGGGTATTCGAGCAGTACTTC.

The chain recombines TRBV9 with TRBJ1-3; 9 positions match TRBD1. The germline gives CDR1 SGDLS, CDR2 YYNGEE. The CDR3 is 14 amino acids. J lost 7 bases, V lost 4 bases, and 6 bases had no gene match. The CDR3 spells CASSSRTGENTIYF. In nucleotides, the CDR3 is TGTGCCAGCAGCTCCAGGACAGGGGAGAACACCATATATTTT. The complete variable domain, with remaining parts taken from reference TRBV9 and TRBJ1-3, reads DSGVTQTPKHLITATGQRVTLRCSPRSGDLSVYWYQQSLDQGLQFLIQYYNGEERAKGNILERFSAQQFPDLHSELNLSSLELGDSALYFCASSSRTGENTIYFGEGSWLTVV.

Remarks on this clone: The CDR3 does not close with the conserved phenylalanine or tryptophan, likely indicating a read error. The chain carries TRBV2 and TRBJ1-2; D gene unclear. The CDR3 is made up of 13 amino acids. Per germline, CDR1 SNHLY and CDR2 FYNNEI. Deletions cut 5 bases from V and 6 bases from J, with 13 bases between. The CDR3 DNA sequence: TGTGCCAGCAGTAGGGAGGGCGCGGATGGCTACACCCTC. Translation gives CASSREGADGYTL.

This chain connects TRBV6-1 to TRBJ1-2; weak D call: TRBD1 (5 bases). CDR3 length: 15 amino acids. Germline lookup yields CDR1 MNHNS and CDR2 SASEGT. V gave up 1 base and J gave up 5 bases, with 14 bases separating them. CDR3 in amino acids: CASSEGVLTDYGYTF. The CDR3 nucleotides are TGTGCCAGCAGTGAAGGGGTTTTGACAGATTATGGCTACACCTTC.

The chain combines TRBV19 with TRBJ2-2, with D possibly being TRBD1 (5 bases). Germline lookup yields CDR1 LNHDA and CDR2 SQIVND (reference sequence). The CDR3 loop spans 14 amino acids. V gave up 7 bases and J gave up 2 bases, with 11 bases separating them. CDR3 sequence reads: CASMSRVNTGELFF. CDR3 DNA: TGTGCCAGTATGAGCAGGGTAAACACCGGGGAGCTGTTTTTT.

V and J are TRBV6-5 and TRBJ2-5; 8 nucleotides match TRBD2. This CDR3 spans 13 amino acids. The V segment lost 7 bases and the J segment 5 bases; nucleotides outside the gene matches: 6. Germline CDR1 reads MNHEY; CDR2 reads SVGAGI. CDR3 residues: CASTPRGGETQYF. The CDR3, as DNA: TGTGCCAGCACTCCACGGGGGGGGGAGACCCAGTACTTC.

This clone was seen only once. V usage is TRBV28 and J usage is TRBJ2-5, with a tentative D call TRBD1 (5 bases). Per germline, CDR1 MDHEN and CDR2 SYDVKM. The V and J ends lost 5 bases and 7 bases respectively, with 8 bases between them. The CDR3 runs to 11 residues. CDR3 bases: TGTGCCAGCAGTGACCAGGGGACCCAGTACTTC. Translating gives CASSDQGTQYF.

The J gene is TRBJ2-1, the V gene TRBV6-6, with D perhaps TRBD1 (6 bases). CDR3 length: 14 residues. Trimming cost V 2 bases and J 5 bases, with 10 bases left between them. Germline V CDR1 and CDR2: MNHNY, SVGAGI (reference sequence). CDR3 nucleotide sequence: TGTGCCAGCAGTTACAGGGGGTTGGACAATGAGCAGTTCTTC. It encodes CASSYRGLDNEQFF.

The chain is built from TRBV6-5 and TRBJ2-7; 10 bases agree with TRBD2. The CDR3 contains 15 residues. The germline CDR1 and CDR2 sequences are MNHEY and SVGAGI. The ends lost 0 bases at V and 10 bases at J; junction bases unmatched: 9. This CDR3 is CASSYSAGGPLTQYF. CDR3 nucleotide sequence: TGTGCCAGCAGTTACTCAGCGGGAGGGCCACTTACACAGTACTTC.

V gene TRBV28 combines with J gene TRBJ1-1, with D possibly being TRBD1 (6 bases). V was trimmed by 5 bases and J by 1 base, leaving 20 bases between them. The CDR3 is made up of 17 amino acids. Germline lookup yields CDR1 MDHEN and CDR2 SYDVKM. The CDR3 sequence: CASSPSRTVQTNTEAFF. The CDR3 DNA sequence: TGTGCCAGCAGTCCCAGCAGGACAGTACAAACGAACACTGAAGCTTTCTTT. Full variable domain (rest looked up from reference TRBV28 and TRBJ1-1): DVKVTQSSRYLVKRTGEKVFLECVQDMDHENMFWYRQDPGLGLRLIYFSYDVKMKEKGDIPEGYSVSREKKERFSLILESASTNQTSMYLCASSPSRTVQTNTEAFFGQGTRLTVV.

The chain is built from TRBV11-2 and TRBJ1-2; 8 bases map to TRBD1. Unmatched junction bases numbered 9, after V lost 5 bases and J lost 4 bases. Germline CDR1 SGHAT, CDR2 FQNNGV. The CDR3 is 15 residues long. CDR3 loop: CASSPGTGSPYGYTF. The CDR3 region has the DNA TGTGCCAGCAGCCCAGGGACAGGCAGCCCCTATGGCTACACCTTC. Full variable domain (remainder filled in from reference TRBV11-2 and TRBJ1-2): EAGVAQSPRYKIIEKRQSVAFWCNPISGHATLYWYQQILGQGPKLLIQFQNNGVVDDSQLPKDRFSAERLKGVDSTLKIQPAKLEDSAVYLCASSPGTGSPYGYTFGSGTRLTVV.

V gene TRBV7-9 combines with J gene TRBJ1-2, with TRBD1 matching over 9 bases. The V and J ends lost 5 bases and 7 bases, in that order; junction bases with no gene match: 8. The CDR3 covers 14 residues. From germline, CDR1 is SEHNR and CDR2 FQNEAQ (reference sequence). The CDR3 DNA follows: TGTGCCAGCAGCACCCGACAGGGGGGGGGTGGCTACACCTTC. This encodes CASSTRQGGGGYTF.

The V gene is TRBV11-2, the J gene TRBJ1-2, with 7 nucleotides matching TRBD1. Trimming took 5 bases from V and 6 from J; bases not matched to a gene: 15. The length of the CDR3 is 16 residues. The germline CDR1 and CDR2 sequences are SGHAT and FQNNGV. CDR3 amino acids: CASSTIRGRGVDGYTF. In DNA, the CDR3 is TGTGCCAGCAGCACGATCAGGGGGAGAGGAGTAGATGGCTACACCTTC. Drawing the rest from reference TRBV11-2 and TRBJ1-2, the complete variable domain is EAGVAQSPRYKIIEKRQSVAFWCNPISGHATLYWYQQILGQGPKLLIQFQNNGVVDDSQLPKDRFSAERLKGVDSTLKIQPAKLEDSAVYLCASSTIRGRGVDGYTFGSGTRLTVV.

The chain is built from TRBV5-1 and TRBJ2-2; TRBD2 aligns across 11 bases. The J segment lost 2 bases and the V segment lost 0 bases, leaving 0 bases of the junction unmatched. The germline V gene encodes CDR1 SGHRS and CDR2 YFSETQ. This CDR3 contains 16 residues. The CDR3 region is CASSLGLAGNTGELFF. The CDR3 DNA follows: TGCGCCAGCAGCTTGGGACTAGCGGGAAACACCGGGGAGCTGTTTTTT.

The chain couples TRBV19 to TRBJ1-6, with D possibly TRBD1 on 5 matching bases. Germline CDR1 reads LNHDA; CDR2 reads SQIVND (reference sequence). CDR3 size: 17 residues. Trimming took off 8 bases at V and 0 bases at J, with 17 bases between the two ends. This CDR3 is CASRREGRSSYNSPLHF. The CDR3 DNA is TGTGCCAGTCGTAGGGAGGGGCGGAGCTCCTATAATTCACCCCTCCACTTT.

The rearrangement links TRBV5-1 to TRBJ2-1; a weak D match, TRBD2 (7 bases). The V end was cut by 6 bases, the J end by 2 bases, with 15 bases between. The CDR3 is 15 amino acids. Per germline, CDR1 SGHRS and CDR2 YFSETQ. CDR3 region: CASTFSGGAYNEQFF. DNA of the CDR3: TGCGCCAGCACCTTCTCGGGGGGCGCCTACAATGAGCAGTTCTTC.

The chain couples TRBV6-5 to TRBJ2-7; 7 bases fit TRBD1. CDR3 length: 13 residues. Germline V gene sequence: CDR1 MNHEY, CDR2 SVGAGI. V shed 11 bases, J shed 5 bases, and the junction held 12 bases outside the gene matches. CDR3 residues: CAAKDRVVDEQYF. The CDR3 nucleotides are TGTGCCGCCAAAGACAGGGTTGTCGACGAGCAGTACTTC.

The chain combines TRBV7-9 with TRBJ1-4; 8 bases are a match to TRBD1. The V gene's germline CDR1 is SEHNR and CDR2 FQNEAQ (reference sequence). V was pared by 6 bases and J by 4 bases, with 7 bases of the junction left unmatched. CDR3 length: 15 residues. CDR3: CASRPQGAGNEKLFF. CDR3 DNA: TGTGCCAGCAGGCCCCAGGGGGCAGGTAATGAAAAACTGTTTTTT. The whole variable domain, filled in from reference TRBV7-9 and TRBJ1-4, reads DTGVSQNPRHKITKRGQNVTFRCDPISEHNRLYWYRQTLGQGPEFLTYFQNEAQLEKSRLLSDRFSAERPKGSFSTLEIQRTEQGDSAMYLCASRPQGAGNEKLFFGSGTQLSVL.

This chain joins TRBV5-1 and TRBJ2-2; TRBD1 is a possible D gene (6 bases). Germline CDR1 reads SGHRS; CDR2 reads YFSETQ. The CDR3 extends over 16 amino acids. With 0 bases removed from V and 4 bases from J, the gap between germline ends came to 13 bases. The CDR3 DNA is TGCGCCAGCAGCTTGGCCAATTCAGGGGCCACCGGGGAGCTGTTTTTT. Amino acids: CASSLANSGATGELFF.

This clone was picked up one time. The chain is built from TRBV5-6 and TRBJ2-7; tentatively, D is TRBD1 (5 bases). The CDR3 consists of 13 residues. Trimming cost V 3 bases and J 3 bases, with 10 bases left between them. Germline CDR1 and CDR2: SGHDT and YYEEEE. The DNA for the CDR3 is TGTGCCAGCAGCTACGTACAGGTCTACGAGCAGTACTTC. It encodes CASSYVQVYEQYF.

This clone showed up just once. This chain uses TRBV19 with TRBJ2-1; the D gene is possibly TRBD1 (5 bases). With 5 bases removed from V and 4 bases from J, the gap between germline ends came to 12 bases. Germline CDR1 is LNHDA and CDR2 is SQIVND (reference sequence). This CDR3 comprises 14 residues. The CDR3 sequence is CASSEDRYYNEQFF. The CDR3 nucleotides read TGTGCCAGTAGTGAAGACAGATATTACAATGAGCAGTTCTTC.